This TCR beta chain was obtained from a study of blood T cell repertoires in COVID-19. Turning to the study itself: Whether acute or convalescent, the COVID-19 samples came from the United States, Italy and Spain. Sample material is recorded as cDNA or gDNA derived from T cells, B-cell-depleted T cells, or PBMCs.

Original analysis: Amplification from reference gene primers served as the basis for estimated nucleated cell counts. Data came from immunoSEQ multiplex PCR; TCRdb stores just in-frame clones and leaves some out. The DNA was the basis for D and trimming; V, J and clone size are from that table. The data show 130,000 or so clones, with more than 70% seen just once and about 1.5% held by the top ten. This CDR3 contains 17 residues. Germline V gene data show CDR1 as SNHLY and CDR2 as FYNNEI. After removal of 4 bases from V and 0 bases from J, the junction contained 5 bases not matched to a gene. The sample was peripheral blood. This receptor was taken from a man in his 60s with acute or convalescent COVID-19. The chain is built from TRBV2 and TRBJ2-2, with 10 bases lining up with TRBD2. CDR3 sequence reads: CASSVFSGGSNTGELFF. Written as DNA, the CDR3 is TGTGCCAGCAGTGTGTTTAGCGGGGGGTCGAACACCGGGGAGCTGTTTTTT.